This T cell receptor beta chain was documented in a study of glioma-infiltrating T cells. Amplification of TCR alpha and beta CDR3 regions from RNA used iRepertoire nested multiplex PCR. Input was roughly 85-450 ng of tissue mRNA or PBMC total RNA. TCRdb reanalysed the multiplex PCR reads using MiXCR and keeps one entry per CDR3 protein. The sample has approximately 120,000 distinct CDR3 sequences, roughly 23% seen once. Germline CDR1 reads KGHDR; CDR2 reads SFDVKD. Between the trimmed V and J ends, which lost 4 bases and 4 bases, there was a span of 6 bases. CDR3 size: 13 residues. The study's findings and limits: Only very few CDR3 sequences appeared in both tissue and blood. Tissue-blood divergence was below expectation in non-neoplastic patients, above in gliomas.

This clonotype was recorded many times. What it binds is not known. The clonotype was recovered from a human donor with low-grade glioma or glioblastoma, undergoing nonglioma brain surgery, or in good health (not recorded which). V usage is TRBV24-1 and J usage is TRBJ2-2; D gene unclear. Sequencing was done on a sample of glioma tissue, nonneoplastic brain tissue, or PBMCs (not recorded which). The CDR3 reads CATSERSTGELFF. Here the CDR3 DNA reads TGTGCCACCAGTGAGCGGAGCACCGGGGAGCTGTTTTTT.